This TCR beta chain was sequenced for a study of immune cell composition in non-small cell lung cancer. The wider study: Most cases were lung adenocarcinoma or squamous cell carcinoma. Study-level results: No significant correlation existed between pack-years smoked and tumour clonality. It was not proven that tumour-reactive clones equal dominant tumour-associated clones. Clones >0.5% enriched in tumour were rarer in adenocarcinoma (about 35%) than squamous (approximately 80%).

V was trimmed by 1 base and J by 9 bases, leaving 15 bases between them. The germline gives CDR1 MNHEY, CDR2 SMNVEV (reference sequence). The CDR3 covers 14 residues. Normal lung sampling was at least 3 cm from the tumour, as distant as possible. In regard to this clone: Its antigen is unidentified.

Profiling relied on immunoSEQ multiplex PCR, and the TCRdb table lists in-frame clones only, not all of them. The sample includes 6,500 to 7,000 clones, 84% of them seen just once. This sequence joins TRBV27 and TRBJ1-1; no clear D. Sequenced input: non-adjacent lung tissue. This TCR derives from a human donor with non-small cell lung cancer. The CDR3 is CASSLYPGVDKAFF. CDR3 nucleotides: TGTGCCAGCAGTTTATACCCCGGAGTAGATAAAGCTTTCTTT.